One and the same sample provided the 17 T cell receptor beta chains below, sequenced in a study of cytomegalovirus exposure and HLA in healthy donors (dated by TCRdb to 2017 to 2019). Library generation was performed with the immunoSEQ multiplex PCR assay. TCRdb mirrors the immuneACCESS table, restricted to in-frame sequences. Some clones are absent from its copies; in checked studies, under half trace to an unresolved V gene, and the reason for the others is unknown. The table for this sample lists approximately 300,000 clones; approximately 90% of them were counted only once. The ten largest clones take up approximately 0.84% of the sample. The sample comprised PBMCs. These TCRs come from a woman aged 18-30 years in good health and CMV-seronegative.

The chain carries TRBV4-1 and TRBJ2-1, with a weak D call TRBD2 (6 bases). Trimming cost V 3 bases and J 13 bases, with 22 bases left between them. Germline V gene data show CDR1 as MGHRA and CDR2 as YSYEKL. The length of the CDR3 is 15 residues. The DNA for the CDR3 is TGCGCCAGCAGCCAGGATGCGGGAACACAGGTATCTCAGTTCTTC. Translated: CASSQDAGTQVSQFF.

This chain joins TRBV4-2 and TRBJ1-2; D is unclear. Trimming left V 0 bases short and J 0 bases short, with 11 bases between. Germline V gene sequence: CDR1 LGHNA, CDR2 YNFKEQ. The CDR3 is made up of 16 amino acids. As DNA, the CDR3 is TGTGCCAGCAGCCAAGAGGCGCTTAGCTCTAACTATGGCTACACCTTC. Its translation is CASSQEALSSNYGYTF.

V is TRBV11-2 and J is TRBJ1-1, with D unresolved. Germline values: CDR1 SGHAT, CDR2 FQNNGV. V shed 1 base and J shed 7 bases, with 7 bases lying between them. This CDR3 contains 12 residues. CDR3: CASSLGSREAFF. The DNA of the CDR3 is TGTGCCAGCAGCTTAGGTTCCCGTGAAGCTTTCTTT.

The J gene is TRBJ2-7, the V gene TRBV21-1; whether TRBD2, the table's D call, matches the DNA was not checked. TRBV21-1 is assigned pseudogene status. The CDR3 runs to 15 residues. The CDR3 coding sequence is TGTGCCAGCACCATAACTAGCGGGAGTTTCCACGAGCAGTACTTC. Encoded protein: CASTITSGSFHEQYF.

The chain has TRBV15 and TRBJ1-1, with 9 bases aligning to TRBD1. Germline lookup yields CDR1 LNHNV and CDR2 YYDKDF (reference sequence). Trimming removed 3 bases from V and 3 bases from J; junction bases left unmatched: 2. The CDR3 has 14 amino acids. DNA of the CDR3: TGTGCCACCAGCAGGGACAGGGGAGACACTGAAGCTTTCTTT. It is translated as CATSRDRGDTEAFF. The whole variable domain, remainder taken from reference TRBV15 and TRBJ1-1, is DAMVIQNPRYQVTQFGKPVTLSCSQTLNHNVMYWYQQKSSQAPKLLFHYYDKDFNNEADTPDNFQSRRPNTSFCFLDIRSPGLGDTAMYLCATSRDRGDTEAFFGQGTRLTVV.

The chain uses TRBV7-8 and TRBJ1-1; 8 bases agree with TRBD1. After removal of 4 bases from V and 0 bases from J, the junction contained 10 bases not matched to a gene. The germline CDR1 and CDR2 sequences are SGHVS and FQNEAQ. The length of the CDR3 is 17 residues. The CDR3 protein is CASSSLHRGDMNTEAFF. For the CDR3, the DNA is TGTGCCAGCAGCTCCCTTCACAGGGGGGATATGAACACTGAAGCTTTCTTT.

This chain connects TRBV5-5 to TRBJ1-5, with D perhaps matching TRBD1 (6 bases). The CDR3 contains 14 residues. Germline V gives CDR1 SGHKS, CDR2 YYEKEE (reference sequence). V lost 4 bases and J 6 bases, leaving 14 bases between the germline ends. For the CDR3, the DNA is TGTGCCAGCAGCGTACAGGGAGCAGGTCAGCCCCAGCATTTT. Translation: CASSVQGAGQPQHF.

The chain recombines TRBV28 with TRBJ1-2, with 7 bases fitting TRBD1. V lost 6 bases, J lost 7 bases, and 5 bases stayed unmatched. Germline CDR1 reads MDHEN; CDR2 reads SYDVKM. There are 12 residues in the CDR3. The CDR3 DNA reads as TGTGCCAGCAGCGACAGGGTCGCTGGCTACACCTTC. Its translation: CASSDRVAGYTF.

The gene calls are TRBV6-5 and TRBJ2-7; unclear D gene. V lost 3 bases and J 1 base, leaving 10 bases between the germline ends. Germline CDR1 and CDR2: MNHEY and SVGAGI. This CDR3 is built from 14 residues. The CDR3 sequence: CASSYQTESYEQYF. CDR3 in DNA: TGTGCCAGCAGTTATCAAACTGAGTCCTACGAGCAGTACTTC.

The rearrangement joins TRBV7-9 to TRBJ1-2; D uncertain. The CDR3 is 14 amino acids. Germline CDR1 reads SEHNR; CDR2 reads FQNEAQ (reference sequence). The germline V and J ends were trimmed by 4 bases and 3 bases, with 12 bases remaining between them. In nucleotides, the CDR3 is TGTGCCAGCAGCTCGGTGGTTACCGACTATGGCTACACCTTC. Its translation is CASSSVVTDYGYTF.

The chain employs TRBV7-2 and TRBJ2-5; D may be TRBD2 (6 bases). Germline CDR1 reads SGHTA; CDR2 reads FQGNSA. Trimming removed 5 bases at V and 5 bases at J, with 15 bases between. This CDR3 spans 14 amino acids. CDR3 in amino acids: CASSPSSGGETQYF. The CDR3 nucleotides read TGTGCCAGCAGCCCGTCGAGTGGGGGGGAGACCCAGTACTTC.

CDR3 amino acids: CAISNQGQGNQPQHF. Written as DNA, the CDR3 is TGTGCCATCAGTAACCAGGGGCAGGGCAATCAGCCCCAGCATTTT. This chain connects TRBV10-3 to TRBJ1-5; a weak D match, TRBD1 (6 bases). The CDR3 totals 15 residues. Germline CDR1 ENHRY, CDR2 SYGVKD. Deletions cut 5 bases from V and 2 bases from J, with 13 bases between.

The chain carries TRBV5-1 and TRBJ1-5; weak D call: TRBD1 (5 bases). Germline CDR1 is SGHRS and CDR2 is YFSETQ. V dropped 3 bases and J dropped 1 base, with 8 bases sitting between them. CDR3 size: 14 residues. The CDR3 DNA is TGCGCCAGCAGCTCGGGGGACAGCAATCAGCCCCAGCATTTT. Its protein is CASSSGDSNQPQHF.

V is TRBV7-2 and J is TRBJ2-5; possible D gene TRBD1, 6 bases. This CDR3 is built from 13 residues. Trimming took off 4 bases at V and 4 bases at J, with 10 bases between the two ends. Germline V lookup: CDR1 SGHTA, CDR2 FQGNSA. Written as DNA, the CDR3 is TGTGCCAGCAGCTACAGGGTTTCAGAGACCCAGTACTTC. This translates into CASSYRVSETQYF.

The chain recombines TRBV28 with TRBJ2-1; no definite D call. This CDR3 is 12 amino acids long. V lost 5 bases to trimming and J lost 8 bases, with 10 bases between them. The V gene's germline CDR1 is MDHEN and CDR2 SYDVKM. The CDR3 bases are TGTGCCAGCAGTCCCCAGGATCATGAGCAGTTCTTC. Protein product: CASSPQDHEQFF.

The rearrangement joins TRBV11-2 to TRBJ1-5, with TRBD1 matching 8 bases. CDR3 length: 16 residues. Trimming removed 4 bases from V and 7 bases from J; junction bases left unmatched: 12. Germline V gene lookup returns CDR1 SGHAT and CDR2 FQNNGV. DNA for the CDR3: TGTGCCAGCAGCTCCCTTAAGGGGGGGACAGGACAGCCCCAGCATTTT. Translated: CASSSLKGGTGQPQHF.

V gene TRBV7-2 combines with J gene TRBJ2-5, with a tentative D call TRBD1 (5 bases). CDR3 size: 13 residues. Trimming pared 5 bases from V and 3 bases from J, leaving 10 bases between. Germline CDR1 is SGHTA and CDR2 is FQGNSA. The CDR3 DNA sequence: TGTGCCAGCAGCGTCCTCAGGGAAGAGACCCAGTACTTC. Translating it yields CASSVLREETQYF.